A single sample gave rise to the 9 T cell receptor beta chains below, sequenced in a study of blood T cells in healthy people across ages. Through a sample-barcoded 5' primer and a J-beta primer mix, a second PCR was run for roughly 6 to 12 cycles. TCRdb redid the calling of the 5' RACE reads with MiXCR, one entry per CDR3 protein. Among under 700,000 distinct CDR3 sequences, nearly 25% were seen once, and the ten largest hold roughly 9%. These data were likewise used in another study, on T cells of mothers and their children.

Sequencing was done on a sample of blood. The receptors were sampled from a boy aged 5-17 years in good health.

The genes are TRBV27 and TRBJ2-3; TRBD1 matches 8 bases. V shed 0 bases, J shed 6 bases, and the junction held 2 bases outside the gene matches. Looked up from germline, CDR1 is MNHEY and CDR2 is SMNVEV (reference sequence). The CDR3 extends over 14 amino acids. CDR3 sequence (DNA): TGTGCCAGCAGTTTATCGAACAGGGGGGATACGCAGTATTTT. The encoded protein is CASSLSNRGDTQYF.

This clonotype was observed a few times. This chain joins TRBV7-6 and TRBJ1-1; D unresolved. The germline CDR1 and CDR2 sequences are SGHVS and FNYEAQ. The CDR3 covers 15 residues. Trimming removed 4 bases from V and 1 base from J, with 13 bases in between. The chain's CDR3 is CASSSLAGSNTEAFF. The CDR3 DNA sequence: TGTGCCAGCAGCTCATTGGCAGGATCGAACACTGAAGCTTTCTTT.

The V and J genes are TRBV7-9 and TRBJ2-7; a possible D gene is TRBD1 (5 bases). Trimming cost V 4 bases and J 0 bases, with 7 bases left between them. The CDR3 has 13 residues. CDR1 and CDR2 from the germline V gene are SEHNR and FQNEAQ (reference sequence). The CDR3 loop is CASSSDNSYEQYF. The DNA for the CDR3 is TGTGCCAGCAGCTCGGACAACTCCTACGAGCAGTACTTC.

This clonotype was counted between two and nine times. The rearrangement uses TRBV7-2 and TRBJ1-4, with D possibly matching TRBD1 (5 bases). Germline-derived CDR1 and CDR2 are SGHTA and FQGNSA. The CDR3 length is 15 residues. V lost 3 bases and J lost 12, with 20 bases in between. CDR3 bases: TGTGCCAGCAGCTTGATGGGACCGTGGGATGAGGAACTGTTTTTT. Protein sequence: CASSLMGPWDEELFF.

DNA for the CDR3: TGTGCCAGCAGCCGTCCCGGGACTAGCGGGGGGGCTAATGAGCAGTTCTTC. Amino acids: CASSRPGTSGGANEQFF. V and J are TRBV9 and TRBJ2-1, with 16 bases identical to TRBD2. V shed 4 bases and J 7 bases; nucleotides not matched to a gene: 8. CDR1 SGDLS and CDR2 YYNGEE come from the germline V gene. The CDR3 runs 17 residues.

This clonotype was recorded a few times. CDR3 DNA: TGCAGTGCTAGAGCCGAAGGGCCCTCCTCTGGGGCCAACGTCCTGACTTTC. This encodes CSARAEGPSSGANVLTF. This chain connects TRBV20-1 to TRBJ2-6, with no clear D. The length of the CDR3 is 17 residues. The germline gives CDR1 DFQATT, CDR2 SNEGSKA (reference sequence). Trimming pared 1 base from V and 0 bases from J, leaving 13 bases between.

This clonotype was observed many times. V usage is TRBV6-4 and J usage is TRBJ2-3, with D perhaps TRBD2 (6 bases). The ends were cut back, 4 bases at V and 4 bases at J, with 15 bases in the middle. The CDR3 covers 15 residues. Germline V gene data show CDR1 as MRHNA and CDR2 as SNTAGT. CDR3: CASSAAVAGPDTQYF. For the CDR3, the DNA is TGTGCCAGCAGTGCCGCGGTTGCGGGACCAGATACGCAGTATTTT.

The chain couples TRBV20-1 to TRBJ2-7, with TRBD1 matching over 8 bases. This CDR3 region has 14 residues. V trimming: 0 bases; J trimming: 7 bases; junction bases outside the gene matches: 8. Germline assignment: CDR1 DFQATT and CDR2 SNEGSKA (reference sequence). The CDR3 bases are TGCAGTGCTAGAGAAACTGGGACAGGCACAGAGCAGTACTTC. Its translation: CSARETGTGTEQYF.

This clonotype came up a few times. This rearrangement joins TRBV10-3 to TRBJ2-5, with a possible D match to TRBD2 (5 bases). The V and J ends lost 3 bases and 2 bases respectively, with 10 bases between them. The CDR3 totals 14 residues. CDR1 is ENHRY and CDR2 is SYGVKD in the germline V gene. CDR3 region: CAISDPGKQETQYF. The CDR3, as DNA: TGTGCCATCAGTGACCCCGGGAAACAAGAGACCCAGTACTTC.